The rows below give T cell receptor beta chains drawn from one sample of a study of blood T cell repertoires in COVID-19. TCRdb's table, derived via immunoSEQ multiplex PCR, lists solely in-frame clones and lacks some. The top ten hold about a sixth of the sample, which has 95,000 to 150,000 clones, about 80% seen once. The sequenced sample was peripheral blood. The receptors were gathered from a man between 60 and 75 years old with active or convalescent COVID-19. Both conserved end residues are part of each CDR3. Fields, in order: V gene, D gene, J gene, clone size, CDR3 protein, CDR3 DNA. A D gene is named only where the DNA matches it firmly. Not all rows give a size; the values are once, few, many and, for expanded clones, a class.

TRBV28	TRBD1	TRBJ1-5	.	CASSGRDRGGNQPQHF	TGTGCCAGCAGTGGCCGGGACAGGGGCGGCAATCAGCCCCAGCATTTT
TRBV12-3/TRBV12-4	TRBD2	TRBJ2-3	once	CASSPTSPDTQYF	TGTGCCAGCAGCCCGACTAGCCCAGATACGCAGTATTTT
TRBV25-1	TRBD1	TRBJ2-5	few	CASSRQGTYGGTQYF	TGTGCCAGCAGTCGACAGGGGACGTACGGCGGGACCCAGTACTTC
TRBV6-5	.	TRBJ1-1	.	CASSYAARGEAFF	TGTGCCAGCAGTTACGCGGCGCGGGGTGAAGCTTTCTTT
TRBV9	TRBD2	TRBJ2-3	.	CASSKGLAGVLVTDTQYF	TGTGCCAGCAGCAAGGGACTAGCGGGAGTACTAGTCACAGATACGCAGTATTTT
TRBV19	.	TRBJ1-5	.	CASRGRGTQPQHF	TGTGCCAGTAGAGGGAGGGGGACTCAGCCCCAGCATTTT
TRBV19	TRBD1	TRBJ2-3	.	CASSSTLFRTGERGTQYF	TGTGCCAGTAGTAGTACTTTGTTTCGGACAGGGGAAAGGGGTACGCAGTATTTT
TRBV28	.	TRBJ2-5	.	CASSPTQRPHQYF	TGTGCCAGCAGTCCCACCCAGCGTCCGCACCAGTACTTC
TRBV29-1	.	TRBJ2-5	.	CSVEPGRGPETQYF	TGCAGCGTTGAGCCCGGGAGAGGCCCGGAGACCCAGTACTTC
TRBV18	TRBD2	TRBJ2-1	.	CASSPRTSGNEQFF	TGTGCCAGCTCACCACGGACTAGTGGGAATGAGCAGTTCTTC
TRBV28	TRBD1	TRBJ1-6	.	CASRTGVSRYNSPLHF	TGTGCCAGCAGAACAGGGGTGTCCCGCTATAATTCACCCCTCCACTTT
TRBV5-6	TRBD2	TRBJ2-5	.	CASSLEGGRAQETQYF	TGTGCCAGCAGCTTGGAAGGCGGGAGGGCCCAAGAGACCCAGTACTTC
TRBV6-2/TRBV6-3	TRBD2	TRBJ2-7	few	CASSYPTSGSPVAYEQYF	TGTGCCAGCAGTTACCCGACTAGCGGGAGCCCCGTGGCCTACGAGCAGTACTTC
TRBV7-9	.	TRBJ1-3	.	CASSPEGFSGNTIYF	TGTGCCAGCAGTCCGGAGGGGTTCTCTGGAAACACCATATATTTT
TRBV19	TRBD1	TRBJ2-4	.	CARSSRDSKNIQYF	TGTGCCAGATCGAGCCGGGACAGCAAAAACATTCAGTACTTC
TRBV13	.	TRBJ2-1	.	CASSSRLGGDEQFF	TGTGCCAGCAGCTCTCGACTAGGAGGGGATGAGCAGTTCTTC
TRBV9	.	TRBJ2-7	.	CASSVGRHESYEQYF	TGTGCCAGCAGCGTAGGCAGACATGAGTCCTACGAGCAGTACTTC
TRBV28	TRBD1	TRBJ1-4	.	CASRKHRGREKLFF	TGTGCCAGCAGGAAGCACAGGGGAAGAGAAAAACTGTTTTTT
TRBV15	.	TRBJ2-5	.	CATSRGRLETQYF	TGTGCCACCAGCAGAGGCCGGTTAGAGACCCAGTACTTC
TRBV2	.	TRBJ1-1	.	CASSERLLYTEAFF	TGTGCCAGCAGTGAACGACTGCTTTACACTGAAGCTTTCTTT
TRBV28	.	TRBJ1-4	.	CASTPGFAFNEKLFF	TGTGCCAGCACCCCGGGTTTCGCATTTAATGAAAAACTGTTTTTT
TRBV7-8	.	TRBJ2-3	.	CASSLGSLAPSTDTQYF	TGTGCCAGCAGCTTAGGGTCTCTAGCGCCTTCCACAGATACGCAGTATTTT
TRBV9	.	TRBJ2-1	.	CASSVDAYPNSYNEQFF	TGTGCCAGCAGCGTAGATGCCTACCCGAACTCCTACAATGAGCAGTTCTTC
TRBV28	.	TRBJ1-2	.	CASSTMRPSYGYTF	TGTGCCAGCAGTACCATGCGGCCGAGCTATGGCTACACCTTC
TRBV11-3	.	TRBJ2-1	.	CASIALGDEQFF	TGTGCCAGCATCGCTTTAGGGGATGAGCAGTTCTTC
TRBV13	.	TRBJ2-7	.	CASSLGNTYEQYF	TGTGCCAGCAGCTTAGGCAACACCTACGAGCAGTACTTC
TRBV4-2	TRBD2	TRBJ2-3	.	CASSHSIAGGSPDTQYF	TGTGCCAGCAGCCACTCCATAGCGGGAGGATCGCCGGATACGCAGTATTTT
TRBV11-3	TRBD2	TRBJ2-1	.	CASSLLAGGQQFF	TGTGCCAGCAGCTTACTAGCGGGAGGGCAGCAGTTCTTC
TRBV2	.	TRBJ2-3	.	CASSTAGLAPPQYF	TGTGCCAGCAGTACCGCGGGATTAGCCCCACCGCAGTATTTT
TRBV24-1	TRBD1	TRBJ2-5	.	CATSDLGPTGGEETQYF	TGTGCCACCAGTGATTTAGGGCCTACAGGGGGCGAAGAGACCCAGTACTTC
TRBV6-5	TRBD1	TRBJ2-2	.	CASSYGQVNTGELFF	TGTGCCAGCAGTTACGGACAGGTCAACACCGGGGAGCTGTTTTTT
TRBV27	.	TRBJ1-5	.	CASSLLSGSNQPQHF	TGTGCCAGCAGTTTACTGTCCGGGAGCAATCAGCCCCAGCATTTT
TRBV19	.	TRBJ1-3	.	CASREMSSGNTIYF	TGTGCCAGTAGGGAGATGAGCTCTGGAAACACCATATATTTT
TRBV5-5	TRBD2	TRBJ2-7	.	CASSRGAGVSYEQYF	TGTGCCAGCAGCCGTGGGGCGGGAGTCTCCTACGAGCAGTACTTC
TRBV11-2	.	TRBJ2-3	.	CASSLDSAGYTDTQYF	TGTGCCAGCAGCTTAGATTCTGCAGGGTACACAGATACGCAGTATTTT
TRBV7-2	.	TRBJ1-6	.	CASSPGGRSNSPLHF	TGTGCCAGCAGCCCCGGAGGAAGGTCTAATTCACCCCTCCACTTT
TRBV11-1	.	TRBJ2-1	.	CASSRTGNYNEQFF	TGTGCCAGCAGCCGTACAGGGAACTACAATGAGCAGTTCTTC
TRBV7-6	.	TRBJ1-5	.	CASSLALNQPQHF	TGTGCCAGCAGCTTAGCGCTAAATCAGCCCCAGCATTTT
TRBV27	TRBD2	TRBJ2-1	few	CASSSALTPSGRSYNEQFF	TGTGCCAGCAGTTCCGCCTTGACTCCTAGCGGGAGGTCCTACAATGAGCAGTTCTTC
TRBV7-2	TRBD1	TRBJ2-3	.	CASSRDRAADTQYF	TGTGCCAGCAGCCGGGACAGGGCAGCAGATACGCAGTATTTT
TRBV7-8	.	TRBJ2-2	.	CASSLSGANTGELFF	TGTGCCAGCAGCTTATCGGGTGCGAACACCGGGGAGCTGTTTTTT